Listed below are T cell receptor beta chains from one sample, sequenced in a study of beta chain features in type 1 diabetes. TCRdb keeps only in-frame clones here, not all; method: immunoSEQ multiplex PCR. The table records about 350,000 clones, around 20% of them present only once. The sequencing input was naive CD4+ T cells from blood. The receptors come from a woman between 18 and 30 years old in good health. Each CDR3 is given with its conserved first and last residue. D genes are given only for firm matches.

d_call j_call v_call cdr3_aa
TRBD1 TRBJ1-4 TRBV7-9 CASTHDRGRIEKLFF
TRBD2 TRBJ2-1 TRBV7-9 CASRENRASGNEQFF
NA TRBJ2-7 TRBV7-2 CASRDPGGEQYF
TRBD1 TRBJ2-3 TRBV19 CASTPRDRGTDTQYF
NA TRBJ2-7 TRBV6-5 CASSRDTESEQYF
TRBD2 TRBJ2-7 TRBV9 CASSVEGRAEYYEQYF
TRBD1 TRBJ1-6 TRBV30 CAWNSFRDRNSPLHF
NA TRBJ1-1 TRBV7-9 CASSRAQMNTEAFF
TRBD2 TRBJ2-7 TRBV6-5 CASSYGLRREEQYF
NA TRBJ2-5 TRBV7-8 CASSSATGRQETQYF
NA TRBJ2-5 TRBV27 CASSFRLGAETQYF
NA TRBJ2-7 TRBV5-5 CASSLVQGSYEQYF
NA TRBJ1-5 TRBV19 CASSIMEGLVNQPQHF
TRBD1 TRBJ1-4 TRBV29-1 CSASDRVNEKLFF
NA TRBJ1-5 TRBV7-9 CASSPGRDQPQHF
NA TRBJ1-1 TRBV28 CASSQAGDTEAFF
TRBD2 TRBJ2-5 TRBV27 CASSLWGGGETQYF
NA TRBJ1-1 TRBV29-1 CSVKGGSTEAFF
NA TRBJ2-7 TRBV19 CASSNGGYEQYF
NA TRBJ2-5 TRBV5-4 CASGQGQETQYF
TRBD1 TRBJ2-5 TRBV4-1 CASSQASSRTGGLETQYF
TRBD2 TRBJ2-7 TRBV5-8 CASRRAGDSYEQYF
TRBD1 TRBJ1-6 TRBV30 CAWSVRDRASPLHF
TRBD2 TRBJ2-1 TRBV4-2 CASSQRSLAGGYNEQFF
TRBD1 TRBJ1-2 TRBV30 CAWSSRDRENYGYTF
NA TRBJ2-2 TRBV7-9 CASSLGGTGELFF
NA TRBJ2-7 TRBV11-1 CASSSPRAGVSYEQYF
TRBD1 TRBJ1-2 TRBV6-6 CASSSQQGVYGYTF
TRBD2 TRBJ2-3 TRBV7-9 CASTGSGTATGTDTQYF
NA TRBJ2-6 TRBV4-1 CASSLQGFGSGANVLTF
NA TRBJ2-2 TRBV4-1 CASSQRGLASENTGELFF
NA TRBJ2-6 TRBV30 CAWSPPGSGANVLTF
NA TRBJ1-1 TRBV6-5 CATRRGSGTEAFF
NA TRBJ1-3 TRBV10-3 CAISLPGQFGNTIYF
NA TRBJ1-5 TRBV7-2 CASSLQGNSNQPQHF
NA TRBJ2-1 TRBV5-1 CASSPLAGPYNEQFF
TRBD2 TRBJ2-1 TRBV9 CASSVGGLAEPEQFF
NA TRBJ2-3 TRBV9 CASSVEQDTQYF
TRBD2 TRBJ2-1 TRBV4-1 CASSPGLAGGSSYNEQFF
NA TRBJ1-1 TRBV9 CASKGDNTEAFF
NA TRBJ2-3 TRBV5-1 CASSFSADTQYF
TRBD1 TRBJ1-2 TRBV25-1 CASSRQGVRGYTF
TRBD1 TRBJ2-5 TRBV9 CASSSGTGGQTQYF
NA TRBJ1-2 TRBV10-3 CAISESNLPRRYGYTF
TRBD1 TRBJ1-1 TRBV29-1 CSVEDRGGEGTEAFF
TRBD1 TRBJ1-2 TRBV5-1 CASSTGTGGRDYGYTF
NA TRBJ2-1 TRBV2 CASSEGRGLAYNEQFF
NA TRBJ2-6 TRBV9 CASSVVGPSGANVLTF
NA TRBJ2-2 TRBV18 CASSPIAGELFF
TRBD1 TRBJ1-1 TRBV29-1 CSVPGAGTGLKNTEAFF
TRBD1 TRBJ2-7 TRBV30 CAWRGTGQQYF
NA TRBJ2-3 TRBV5-1 CATRQGFTDTQYF
NA TRBJ2-1 TRBV19 CASSSGFRVYEQFF
NA TRBJ2-1 TRBV7-9 CASSRMGEGAYNEQFF
TRBD2 TRBJ2-3 TRBV29-1 CSAGTSGGPRTDTQYF
NA TRBJ1-1 TRBV30 CAWSLKGTGRAEAFF
NA TRBJ2-3 TRBV7-9 CASSWLSGVTDTQYF